This T cell receptor (beta chain) emerged from a study of cytomegalovirus exposure and HLA in healthy donors. Study-wide results and caveats: Some V segments, including TRBV6-2 and TRBV6-3, were excluded as indistinguishable. Roughly uniform sequencing depth across donors was assumed, possibly incorrectly. On later analysis, the bulk of CMV-associated TCR beta chains appeared to be HLA-restricted.

CDR1 and CDR2 from the germline V gene are SGDLS and YYNGEE. Trimming cost V 0 bases and J 5 bases, with 17 bases left between them. The CDR3 extends over 16 amino acids. The PCR used 60 Vbeta and 13 Jbeta primers. Using immunoSEQ multiplex PCR, the repertoire was profiled, and TCRdb retains in-frame clones only, with some absent. The sample spans 85,000 to 90,000 clones; the ten largest clones claim 15%. For this clone: Its cognate antigen is unknown.

These donors counted as nominally healthy when sampled, but unrecorded immune exposures were likely. This chain joins TRBV9 and TRBJ2-5, with a tentative D call TRBD2 (6 bases). Sequencing was carried out using PBMCs. This sequence was found in a man between 50 and 59 years old in good health and CMV-seropositive. Written as DNA, the CDR3 is TGTGCCAGCAGCGTAGGGGTAGCGGAGAGACGGGAGACCCAGTACTTC. Translation gives CASSVGVAERRETQYF.